The source of this TCR beta chain is a study of T cells after yellow fever vaccination. For the study at large: SMART-Seq v4 Ultra Low Input prepared libraries from low-cell fractions. Whole-study findings and limits: Subsequent booster samples again held most clones from primary vaccination (approximately 95% CD4, roughly 91% CD8). Weaker, the secondary response peaked sooner, at day 5 versus 15.

A universal primer site and UMIs were added as TCR cDNA was made by 5'RACE template switching. TCRdb re-analysed the 5' RACE reads in MiXCR, keeping a single row per CDR3 protein. The top ten clones hold 3% to 3.5% of a sample with more than 300,000 distinct CDR3 sequences, roughly a tenth of them seen once. The germline V gene has CDR1 SGHNT and CDR2 YYREEE (reference sequence). This CDR3 region has 16 residues. V shed 0 bases and J 2 bases; nucleotides not matched to a gene: 6. This clonotype was recorded at least ten times. Its cognate antigen is unknown. This sequence was found in a man between 18 and 29 years old who received the YFV17D yellow fever vaccine. The chain joins TRBV5-4 to TRBJ2-7, with 9 positions matching TRBD2. Sequencing was performed on CD4+ T cells sorted from PBMCs, taken 45 days after the yellow fever booster vaccination. DNA for the CDR3: TGTGCCAGCAGCTTGGGGCCTAGCGGGGAGGCCTACGAGCAGTACTTC. This translates into CASSLGPSGEAYEQYF.